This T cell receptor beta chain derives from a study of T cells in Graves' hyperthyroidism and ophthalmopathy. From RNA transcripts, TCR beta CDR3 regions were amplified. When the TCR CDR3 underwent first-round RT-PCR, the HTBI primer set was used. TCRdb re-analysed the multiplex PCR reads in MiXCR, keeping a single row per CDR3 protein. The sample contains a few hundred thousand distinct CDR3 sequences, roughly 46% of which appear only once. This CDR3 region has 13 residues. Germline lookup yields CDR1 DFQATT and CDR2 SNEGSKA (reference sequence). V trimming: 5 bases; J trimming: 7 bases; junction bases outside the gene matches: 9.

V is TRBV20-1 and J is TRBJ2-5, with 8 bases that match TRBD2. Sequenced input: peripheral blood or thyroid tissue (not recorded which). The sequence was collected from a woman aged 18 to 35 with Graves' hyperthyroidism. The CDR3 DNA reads TGCAGTGCTCTCACGGGAGGGGCGCGGACCCAGTACTTC. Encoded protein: CSALTGGARTQYF.